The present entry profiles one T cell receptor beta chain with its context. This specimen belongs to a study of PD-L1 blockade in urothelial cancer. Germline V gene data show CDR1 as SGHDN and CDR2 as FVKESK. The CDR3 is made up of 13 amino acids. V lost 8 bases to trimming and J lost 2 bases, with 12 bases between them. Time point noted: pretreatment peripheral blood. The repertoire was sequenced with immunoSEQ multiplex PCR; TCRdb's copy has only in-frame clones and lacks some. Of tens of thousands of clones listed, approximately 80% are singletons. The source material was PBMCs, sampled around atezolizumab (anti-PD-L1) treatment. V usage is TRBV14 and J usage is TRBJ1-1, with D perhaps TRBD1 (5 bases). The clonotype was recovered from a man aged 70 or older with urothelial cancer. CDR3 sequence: CASGEGLNTEAFF. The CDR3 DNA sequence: TGTGCCAGCGGGGAGGGGCTCAACACTGAAGCTTTCTTT.